This TCR beta chain was identified during a study of cytomegalovirus exposure and HLA in healthy donors. The CDR3 is made up of 12 amino acids. Trimming removed 6 bases at V and 3 bases at J, with 11 bases between. The germline V gene encodes CDR1 SQVTM and CDR2 ANQGSEA. The PCR contained 60 Vbeta and 13 Jbeta primers. TCRdb keeps only in-frame clones here, not all; method: immunoSEQ multiplex PCR. The profile shows 150,000 to 200,000 clones, over 80% of them singletons. General study findings and limits: Exclusion applied to some V segments, including TRBV6-2 and TRBV6-3, as they were indistinguishable.

Turning to this clone: What it binds is unknown.

The chain couples TRBV29-1 to TRBJ1-2, with D possibly matching TRBD1 (5 bases). Sequences were obtained from PBMCs. This receptor was obtained from a woman under 30 in good health and CMV-seronegative. The CDR3 nucleotides read TGCAGCGTATGGGGAGGGGACTATGGCTACACCTTC. Translated: CSVWGGDYGYTF. Based on the CDR3 plus reference TRBV29-1 and TRBJ1-2, the full variable domain is SAVISQKPSRDICQRGTSLTIQCQVDSQVTMMFWYRQQPGQSLTLIATANQGSEATYESGFVIDKFPISRPNLTFSTLTVSNMSPEDSSIYLCSVWGGDYGYTFGSGTRLTVV.